This T cell receptor beta chain was recovered during a study of OX40 agonist ivuxolimab in advanced cancers. Regarding the study as a whole: Some patients who did not respond also had low normalized T-cell clonal expansion.

Trimming left V 0 bases short and J 2 bases short, with 12 bases between. Germline CDR1 reads SGDLS; CDR2 reads YYNGEE. The CDR3 is 15 residues long. Sequencing used immunoSEQ multiplex PCR; TCRdb keeps in-frame clones, though not all of them. The table shows about 94,000 clones, with around 86% occurring only once. In this sample, this clone turned up a few times. Its antigen is still unknown. This TCR derives from an adult with an advanced solid tumor such as melanoma, head and neck, liver or kidney cancer. Sequences were derived from CD4+ or CD8+ T cells sorted from blood, sampled in a trial of the OX40 agonist ivuxolimab. The chain carries TRBV9 and TRBJ2-7; perhaps TRBD2 as D (6 bases). The CDR3 spells CASSVEEGRAYEQYF. DNA for the CDR3: TGTGCCAGCAGCGTAGAGGAGGGCAGGGCCTACGAGCAGTACTTC.